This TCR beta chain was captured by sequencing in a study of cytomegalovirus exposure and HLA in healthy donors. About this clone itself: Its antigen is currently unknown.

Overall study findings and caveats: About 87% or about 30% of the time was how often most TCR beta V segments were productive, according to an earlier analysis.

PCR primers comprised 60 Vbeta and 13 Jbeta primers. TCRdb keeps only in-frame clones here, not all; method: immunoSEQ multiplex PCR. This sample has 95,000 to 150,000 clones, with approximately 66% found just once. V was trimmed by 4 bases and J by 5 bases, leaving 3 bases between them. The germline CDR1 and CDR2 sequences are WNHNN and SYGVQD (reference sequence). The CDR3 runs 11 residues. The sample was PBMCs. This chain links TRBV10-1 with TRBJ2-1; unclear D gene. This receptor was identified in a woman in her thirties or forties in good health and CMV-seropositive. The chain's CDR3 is CASSANNEQFF. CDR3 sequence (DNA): TGCGCCAGCAGTGCTAACAATGAGCAGTTCTTC.